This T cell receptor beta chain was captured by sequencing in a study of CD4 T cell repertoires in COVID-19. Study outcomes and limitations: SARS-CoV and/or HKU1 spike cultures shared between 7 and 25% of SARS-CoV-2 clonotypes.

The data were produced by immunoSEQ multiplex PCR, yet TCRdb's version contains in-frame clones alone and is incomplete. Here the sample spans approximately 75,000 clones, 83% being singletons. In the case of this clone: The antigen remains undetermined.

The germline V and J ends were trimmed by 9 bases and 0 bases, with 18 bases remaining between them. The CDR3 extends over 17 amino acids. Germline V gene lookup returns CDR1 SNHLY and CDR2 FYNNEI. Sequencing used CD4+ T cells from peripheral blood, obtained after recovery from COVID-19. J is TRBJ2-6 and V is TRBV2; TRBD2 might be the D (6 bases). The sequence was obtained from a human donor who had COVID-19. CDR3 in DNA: TGTGCCAGTTCGACCTGGGGCGGGGTCTCTGGGGCCAACGTCCTGACTTTC. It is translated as CASSTWGGVSGANVLTF.